Sequencing of this T cell receptor (beta chain) was carried out in a study of blood T cell repertoires in COVID-19 (dated by TCRdb to about 2020). Context from the whole study: Collaborator samples came from the United States, Italy and Spain and covered acute and convalescent phases of COVID-19. The repertoires were made available in a free public database intended to serve as a resource for research on the immune response to SARS-CoV-2. Where available, HLA class I and class II types were obtained from metadata supplied by the sample provider rather than from assay-based typing. The material from the prospective study consisted of cDNA or gDNA derived from T cells, B-cell-depleted T cells, or PBMCs. Samples were obtained from the ongoing ImmuneRACE study (first 160 participants) and from over 1,000 subjects provided by 6 global collaborators. Sample metadata almost always included a de-identified subject ID, COVID-19 status, age in years and sex. Deeply sampled blood TCRbeta repertoires from subjects exposed to, actively infected with, or recovered from COVID-19 were included in the dataset. General findings and caveats noted by the study authors: The amount of clinical and demographic metadata varied by source and participant and was provided uncurated.

Its CDR3 holds 13 amino acids, cysteine through phenylalanine. Only CDR3 DNA is held: 39 bases, read in frame from base 1. V and J lose 9 bases and 6 bases, and a span of 17 bases separates them. CDR1 and CDR2 (SNHLY, FYNNEI) derive from the germline V gene. Whole blood was collected in K2EDTA tubes by collaborating institutions according to the institutions' own protocols. For TCRbeta analysis, collaborators shipped samples as frozen whole blood, isolated PBMCs, or DNA extracted from either of those sample types. For this clone: Which antigen it targets is not known. Base qualities are not provided; no much larger clone lies one nucleotide away.

TCRbeta CDR3 regions were amplified from genomic DNA using the immunoSEQ Assay, a bias-controlled multiplex PCR. Per the original workflow: Within the assay, amplification of reference gene primers was used to estimate how many nucleated cells each sample contained. To quantify the absolute abundance of each unique TCRbeta CDR3 rearrangement, sequence reads were collapsed and filtered. Productive Simpson clonality was computed per sample as the square root of Simpson's diversity index over productive rearrangements. TCRdb stores this immuneACCESS table with in-frame sequences only. Part of the clones is absent; in the studies checked, under half of the shortfall reflects unresolved V genes, and no reason is known for the rest. D and trimming come from the DNA, and the V and J calls and clone size come from that table. The sample data list approximately 130,000 clones, and roughly four fifths of these were observed just once. The top ten constitute approximately 11% of the sample.

This TCR came from a human donor in a cohort sampled during active COVID-19. This receptor chain uses TRBV2 and TRBJ1-2, with a tentative D gene TRBD1 over 6 matching bases. Specimen: peripheral blood. The CDR3 is CASTAQGPNGYTF. The DNA sequence follows: TGTGCCAGTACGGCACAGGGTCCTAATGGCTACACCTTC.